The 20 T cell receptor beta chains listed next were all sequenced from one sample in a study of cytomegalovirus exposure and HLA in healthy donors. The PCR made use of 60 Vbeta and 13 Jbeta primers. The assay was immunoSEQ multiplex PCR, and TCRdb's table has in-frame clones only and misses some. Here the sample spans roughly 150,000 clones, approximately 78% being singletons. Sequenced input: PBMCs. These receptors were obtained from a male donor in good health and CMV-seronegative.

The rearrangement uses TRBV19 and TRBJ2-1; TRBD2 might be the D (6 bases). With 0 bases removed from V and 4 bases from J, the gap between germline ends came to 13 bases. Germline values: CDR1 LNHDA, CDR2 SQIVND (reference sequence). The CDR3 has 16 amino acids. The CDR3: CASSIDGLAEYNEQFF. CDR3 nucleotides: TGTGCCAGTAGTATAGATGGGTTAGCGGAGTACAATGAGCAGTTCTTC.

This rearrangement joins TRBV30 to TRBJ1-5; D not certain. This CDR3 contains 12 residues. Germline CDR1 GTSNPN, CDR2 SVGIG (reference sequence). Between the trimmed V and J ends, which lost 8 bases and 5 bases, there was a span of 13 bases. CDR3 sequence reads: CALGRADQPQHF. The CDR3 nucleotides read TGTGCCCTGGGGAGGGCCGATCAGCCCCAGCATTTT.

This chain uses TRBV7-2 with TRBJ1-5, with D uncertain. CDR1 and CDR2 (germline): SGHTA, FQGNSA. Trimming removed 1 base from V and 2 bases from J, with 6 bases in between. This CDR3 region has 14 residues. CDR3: CASSLVEGNQPQHF. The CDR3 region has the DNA TGTGCCAGCAGCTTAGTTGAGGGCAATCAGCCCCAGCATTTT.

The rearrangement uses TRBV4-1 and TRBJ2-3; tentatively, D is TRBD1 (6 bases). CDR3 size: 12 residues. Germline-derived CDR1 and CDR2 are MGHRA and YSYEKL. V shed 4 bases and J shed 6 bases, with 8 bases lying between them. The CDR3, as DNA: TGCGCCAGCAGCCGGACAGCGGATACGCAGTATTTT. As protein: CASSRTADTQYF.

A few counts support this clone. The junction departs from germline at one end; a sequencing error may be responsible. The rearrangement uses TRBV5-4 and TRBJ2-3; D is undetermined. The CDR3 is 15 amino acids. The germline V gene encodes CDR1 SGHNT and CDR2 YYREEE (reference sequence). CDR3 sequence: CASSQDKLGPDTQYF. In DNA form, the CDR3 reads TGCGCCAGCAGCCAAGATAAACTTGGGCCAGATACGCAGTATTTT.

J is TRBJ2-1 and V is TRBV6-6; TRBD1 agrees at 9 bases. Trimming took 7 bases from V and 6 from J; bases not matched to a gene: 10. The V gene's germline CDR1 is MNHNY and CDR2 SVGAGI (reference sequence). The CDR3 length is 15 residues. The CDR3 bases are TGTGCCAGCACCCCGGACAGGGGATTTGGCAATGAGCAGTTCTTC. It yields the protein CASTPDRGFGNEQFF.

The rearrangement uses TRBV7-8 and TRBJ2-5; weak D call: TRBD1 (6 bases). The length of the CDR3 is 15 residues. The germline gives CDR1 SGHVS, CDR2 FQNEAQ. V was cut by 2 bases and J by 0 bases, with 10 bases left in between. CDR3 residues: CASSLQGGYQETQYF. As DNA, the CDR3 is TGTGCCAGCAGCTTACAAGGGGGATACCAAGAGACCCAGTACTTC.

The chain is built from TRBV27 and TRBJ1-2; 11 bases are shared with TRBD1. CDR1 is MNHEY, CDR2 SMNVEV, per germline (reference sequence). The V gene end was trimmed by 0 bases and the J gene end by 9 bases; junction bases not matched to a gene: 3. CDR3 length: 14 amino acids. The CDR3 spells CASSLSGTGGSYTF. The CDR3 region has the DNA TGTGCCAGCAGTTTATCAGGGACAGGGGGAAGCTACACCTTC.

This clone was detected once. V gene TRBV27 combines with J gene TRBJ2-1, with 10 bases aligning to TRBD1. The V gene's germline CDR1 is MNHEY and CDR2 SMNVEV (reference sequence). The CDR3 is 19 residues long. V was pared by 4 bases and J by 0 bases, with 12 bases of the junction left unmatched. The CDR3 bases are TGTGCCAGCAGTTCTCGGACAGGGGGTGCCCCATACTCCTACAATGAGCAGTTCTTC. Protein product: CASSSRTGGAPYSYNEQFF.

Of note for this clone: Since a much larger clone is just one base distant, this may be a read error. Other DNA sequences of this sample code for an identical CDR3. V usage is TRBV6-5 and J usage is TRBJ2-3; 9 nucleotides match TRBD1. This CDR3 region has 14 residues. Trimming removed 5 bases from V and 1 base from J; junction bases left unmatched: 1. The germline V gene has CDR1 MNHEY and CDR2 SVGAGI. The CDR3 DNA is TGTGCCAGCAGTGACAGGGGGGGCACAGATACGCAGTATTTT. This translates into CASSDRGGTDTQYF.

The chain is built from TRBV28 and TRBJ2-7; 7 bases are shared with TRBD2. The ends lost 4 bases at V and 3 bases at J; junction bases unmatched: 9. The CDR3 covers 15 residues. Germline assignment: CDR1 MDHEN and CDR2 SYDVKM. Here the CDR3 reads CASSWGGGGSYEQYF. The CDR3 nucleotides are TGTGCCAGCAGTTGGGGGGGTGGAGGAAGCTACGAGCAGTACTTC.

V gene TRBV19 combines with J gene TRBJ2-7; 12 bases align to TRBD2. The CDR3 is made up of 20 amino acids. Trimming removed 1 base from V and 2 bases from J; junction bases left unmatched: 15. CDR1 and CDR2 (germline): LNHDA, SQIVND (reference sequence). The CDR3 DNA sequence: TGTGCCAGTAGTATAGCCCCCCTAGCGGGAGGGCAATTGTACCCCTACGAGCAGTACTTC. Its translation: CASSIAPLAGGQLYPYEQYF. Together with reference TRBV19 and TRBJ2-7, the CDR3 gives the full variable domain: DGGITQSPKYLFRKEGQNVTLSCEQNLNHDAMYWYRQDPGQGLRLIYYSQIVNDFQKGDIAEGYSVSREKKESFPLTVTSAQKNPTAFYLCASSIAPLAGGQLYPYEQYFGPGTRLTVT.

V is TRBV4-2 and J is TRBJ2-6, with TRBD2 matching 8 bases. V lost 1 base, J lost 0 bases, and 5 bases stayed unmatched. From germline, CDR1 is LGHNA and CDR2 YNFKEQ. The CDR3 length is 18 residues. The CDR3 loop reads CASSQGVAGTSGANVLTF. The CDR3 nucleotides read TGTGCCAGCAGCCAAGGGGTAGCGGGAACCTCTGGGGCCAACGTCCTGACTTTC.

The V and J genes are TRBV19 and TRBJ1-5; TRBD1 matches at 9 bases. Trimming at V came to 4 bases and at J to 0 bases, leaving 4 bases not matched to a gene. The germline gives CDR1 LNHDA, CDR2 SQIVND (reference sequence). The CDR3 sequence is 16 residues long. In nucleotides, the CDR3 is TGTGCCAGTAGTACACAGGGGGCGACTAGCAATCAGCCCCAGCATTTT. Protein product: CASSTQGATSNQPQHF.

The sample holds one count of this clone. The CDR3 sequence: CASDRGSNTGELFF. CDR3 sequence (DNA): TGCGCCAGCGACAGGGGCTCGAACACCGGGGAGCTGTTTTTT. V is TRBV5-1 and J is TRBJ2-2; 8 bases align to TRBD1. With V trimmed by 7 bases and J by 0 bases, 2 bases remained unmatched. CDR1 is SGHRS and CDR2 is YFSETQ in the germline V gene. The CDR3 extends over 14 amino acids.

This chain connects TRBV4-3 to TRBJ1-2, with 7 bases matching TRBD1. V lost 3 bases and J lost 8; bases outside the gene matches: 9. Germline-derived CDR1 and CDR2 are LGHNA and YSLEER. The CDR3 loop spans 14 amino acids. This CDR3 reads CASSHNTGAGGYTF. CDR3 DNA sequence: TGCGCCAGCAGCCATAATACAGGGGCCGGCGGCTACACCTTC.

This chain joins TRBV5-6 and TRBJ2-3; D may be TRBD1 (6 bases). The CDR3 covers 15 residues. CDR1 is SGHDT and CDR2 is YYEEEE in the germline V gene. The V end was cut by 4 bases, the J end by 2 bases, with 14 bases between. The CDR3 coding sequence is TGTGCCAGCAGCCCAGGGGCAGGGGTCACAGATACGCAGTATTTT. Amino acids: CASSPGAGVTDTQYF.

CDR3: CASSTGTGGLLNEKLFF. In nucleotides, the CDR3 is TGCGCCAGCAGCACCGGGACAGGGGGTCTACTTAATGAAAAACTGTTTTTT. The chain employs TRBV5-1 and TRBJ1-4; 11 nucleotides agree with TRBD1. There are 17 residues in the CDR3. V gave up 4 bases and J gave up 4 bases; unmatched junction bases: 9. Germline CDR1 SGHRS, CDR2 YFSETQ.

The CDR3 reads CASSYSEPGELFF. In DNA form, the CDR3 reads TGTGCCAGCAGTTACTCGGAGCCCGGGGAGCTGTTTTTT. The gene calls are TRBV6-5 and TRBJ2-2; D not resolved. Trimming removed 0 bases at V and 6 bases at J, with 5 bases between. CDR1 and CDR2 (germline): MNHEY, SVGAGI. The CDR3 extends over 13 amino acids.

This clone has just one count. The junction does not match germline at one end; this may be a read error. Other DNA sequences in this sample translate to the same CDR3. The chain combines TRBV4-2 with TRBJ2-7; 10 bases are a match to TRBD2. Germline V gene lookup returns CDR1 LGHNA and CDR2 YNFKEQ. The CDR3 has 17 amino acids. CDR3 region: CASSQDPSGGAVYEQYF. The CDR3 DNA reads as TGTGCCAGCAGCCAAGATCCAAGCGGGGGGGCGGTCTACGAGCAATACTTC.